The TCR beta chain under discussion was sequenced for a study of T cells after posttransplantation cyclophosphamide. The study, taken as a whole, reports: Donor CD8+ memory clones often dominated recipient blood repertoires at later times. Tissue-infiltrating T cells from skin or gut overlapped little with blood T cells. Recipient CMV seropositivity and CMV reactivation strongly tracked TRB clonality.

TCRdb's table, derived via immunoSEQ multiplex PCR, lists solely in-frame clones and lacks some. This sample has about 31,000 clones, with about 90% found just once. Cells defined as naive were viable CD3+CD4+ or CD3+CD8+ and CCR7+CD45RA+CD45RO-CD95-CD27+CD28+. This related bone marrow graft donor gave peripheral blood on the day of marrow donation. Turning to this clone: Its antigen is not identified.

This CDR3 spans 13 amino acids. The V end was cut by 3 bases, the J end by 5 bases, with 11 bases between. Per the germline V gene, CDR1 is SGHRS and CDR2 is YFSETQ. The sequenced sample consisted of naive CD4+ T cells sorted from PBMCs. V is TRBV5-1 and J is TRBJ2-5; D perhaps matches TRBD1 (5 bases). The receptor comes from a woman aged 55-75 years in good health, CMV-negative, and a related stem cell transplant donor. CDR3 sequence (DNA): TGCGCCAGCAGCTCCCAGGGCCCCGAGACCCAGTACTTC. It yields the protein CASSSQGPETQYF. Complete variable domain (other parts from reference TRBV5-1 and TRBJ2-5): KAGVTQTPRYLIKTRGQQVTLSCSPISGHRSVSWYQQTPGQGLQFLFEYFSETQRNKGNFPGRFSGRQFSNSRSEMNVSTLELGDSALYLCASSSQGPETQYFGPGTRLLVL.